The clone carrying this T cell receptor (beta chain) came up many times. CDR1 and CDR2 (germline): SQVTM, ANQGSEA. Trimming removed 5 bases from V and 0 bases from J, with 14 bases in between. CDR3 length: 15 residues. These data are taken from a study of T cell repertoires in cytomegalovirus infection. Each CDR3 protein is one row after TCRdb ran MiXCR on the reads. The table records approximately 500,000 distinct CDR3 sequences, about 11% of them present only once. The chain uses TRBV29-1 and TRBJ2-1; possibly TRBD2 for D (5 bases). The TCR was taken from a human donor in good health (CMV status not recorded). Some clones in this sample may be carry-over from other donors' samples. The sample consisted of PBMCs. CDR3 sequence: CSVLDWKSSYNEQFF. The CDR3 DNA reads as TGCAGCGTTTTGGACTGGAAAAGCTCCTACAATGAGCAGTTCTTC.